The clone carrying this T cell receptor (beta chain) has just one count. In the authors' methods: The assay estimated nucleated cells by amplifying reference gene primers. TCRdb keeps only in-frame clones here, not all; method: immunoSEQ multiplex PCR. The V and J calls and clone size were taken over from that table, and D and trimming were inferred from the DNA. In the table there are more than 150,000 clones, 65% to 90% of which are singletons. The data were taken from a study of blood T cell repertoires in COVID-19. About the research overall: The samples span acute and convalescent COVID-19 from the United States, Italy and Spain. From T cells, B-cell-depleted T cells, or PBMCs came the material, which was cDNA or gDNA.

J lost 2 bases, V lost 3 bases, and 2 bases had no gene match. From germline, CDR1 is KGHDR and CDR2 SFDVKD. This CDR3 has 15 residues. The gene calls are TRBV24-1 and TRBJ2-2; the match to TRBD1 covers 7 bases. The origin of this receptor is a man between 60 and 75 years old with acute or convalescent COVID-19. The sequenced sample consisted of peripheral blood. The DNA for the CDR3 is TGTGCCACCAGTGATAACAGGGGAAACACCGGGGAGCTGTTTTTT. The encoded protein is CATSDNRGNTGELFF.